This T cell receptor (beta chain) was identified in a study of blood T cells in healthy people across ages. General observations from the study: Researchers judged that diversity estimates from one million T cells fell short of true values. Bulk PBMC profiling left naive and antigen-experienced comparisons inconclusive.

On this clonotype itself: Its antigen is undetermined.

Combining a sample-barcoded 5' primer with a J-beta primer mix, a second PCR ran for about 7 to 11 cycles. TCRdb re-called the 5' RACE reads through MiXCR, storing one row per CDR3 protein. This sample has about 1 million distinct CDR3 sequences, with under 55% found just once. Material: blood. The receptor was isolated from a woman aged 55-75 years in good health.

The CDR3 loop reads CASSPRAGGPSEQFF. CDR3 nucleotide sequence: TGTGCCAGCAGCCCTCGAGCGGGAGGGCCCAGTGAGCAGTTCTTC. This chain joins TRBV9 and TRBJ2-1; 10 bases map to TRBD2. The CDR3 has 15 amino acids. The V segment lost 4 bases and the J segment 9 bases; nucleotides outside the gene matches: 10. The germline gives CDR1 SGDLS, CDR2 YYNGEE.